This T cell receptor beta chain is drawn from a study of OX40 agonist ivuxolimab in advanced cancers. Study-level background: Ivuxolimab, an agonistic anti-OX40 (CD134) antibody, was given to patients. Three patients responded partially, comprising one with hepatocellular carcinoma and two with cutaneous melanoma. Broader study findings: Expanded clones belonging to CD8+ T cells outnumbered, on average, those of CD4+.

Autoimmune disease history or systemic immunosuppression disqualified patients. To note about this clone: What it recognizes is unknown.

Assay: immunoSEQ multiplex PCR; the TCRdb copy retains only in-frame clones and omits some. There are fewer than 60,000 clones in the sample; approximately 79% occur only once, and 7.9% lies in the top ten. Material: CD4+ or CD8+ T cells sorted from blood, obtained in a trial of the OX40 agonist ivuxolimab. The sequence came from an adult with an advanced solid tumor such as melanoma, head and neck, liver or kidney cancer.

The CDR3 coding sequence is TGTGCCAGCAGATCCGACCTGGGACAGGGCAGCCAGACCCAGTACTTC. Residues: CASRSDLGQGSQTQYF. The chain recombines TRBV2 with TRBJ2-5, with 9 bases fitting TRBD1. CDR1 and CDR2 from the germline V gene are SNHLY and FYNNEI. J lost 6 bases, V lost 6 bases, and 14 bases had no gene match. This CDR3 has 16 amino acids.